The 2 T cell receptor beta chains in this list originate from one sample, sequenced in a study of shared clonotypes between healthy human individuals. The table came from immunoSEQ multiplex PCR; TCRdb's copy has only in-frame clones and leaves some out. The repertoire has more than 2,000,000 clones, more than 80% of them found once; the top ten carry 0.39%. Material: naive CD4+ T cells from PBMCs. Documented subset: CD45RA+ positively selected. Receptor source: a man aged 18 to 30 in good health. Some clones in this sample may be carry-over from other donors' samples.

This clone showed up just once. The J gene is TRBJ2-1, the V gene TRBV5-1, with D hard to call. Per germline, CDR1 SGHRS and CDR2 YFSETQ. The CDR3 sequence is 15 residues long. V was shortened by 4 bases and J by 5 bases, with 16 bases between the two germline ends. CDR3 region: CASSAALYLDNEQFF. CDR3 in DNA: TGCGCCAGCAGCGCGGCGCTCTATTTGGACAATGAGCAGTTCTTC.

The chain links TRBV6-5 to TRBJ2-7; 8 bases agree with TRBD2. The germline V gene encodes CDR1 MNHEY and CDR2 SVGAGI. The CDR3 contains 12 residues. The V gene end was trimmed by 6 bases and the J gene end by 6 bases; junction bases not matched to a gene: 4. CDR3 sequence: CASSISGIEQYF. CDR3 sequence (DNA): TGTGCCAGCAGCATTAGCGGGATCGAGCAGTACTTC.